A selection of T cell receptor beta chains follows, all from one sample in a study of blood T cells in healthy people across ages. MiXCR, applied by TCRdb to the 5' RACE reads, yields one record per CDR3 protein. The table records about 580,000 distinct CDR3 sequences, around 48% of them present only once. Sequencing was performed on blood. The receptors derive from an elderly man in good health. Both conserved end residues are part of each CDR3. D genes are given only for firm matches. Where a row states a size, it is once, few, many or the class of an expanded clone; other rows omit it.

DNA: TGTGCCAGCAGCTTCTCCACAGGGTTGACTGAAGCTTTCTTT
CDR3: CASSFSTGLTEAFF
V: TRBV7-2
size: few
D: NA
J: TRBJ1-1

DNA: TGTGCCAGCAGCGACAGGTTCAATCAGCCCCAGCATTTT
CDR3: CASSDRFNQPQHF
V: TRBV7-2
size: NA
D: NA
J: TRBJ1-5

DNA: TGTGCCAGCAGCTTAGCAGTCTATGGCTACACCTTC
CDR3: CASSLAVYGYTF
V: TRBV7-2
size: NA
D: NA
J: TRBJ1-2

DNA: TGTGCCAGCAGTGCATCGGACAGGGATTCCCACGAGCAGTACTTC
CDR3: CASSASDRDSHEQYF
V: TRBV28
size: NA
D: TRBD1
J: TRBJ2-7

DNA: TGTGCCAGCACCATGACAGGGGCCCAAGAGACCCAGTACTTC
CDR3: CASTMTGAQETQYF
V: TRBV28
size: NA
D: TRBD1
J: TRBJ2-5

DNA: TGTGCCAGCAGTTACCCCCCACTAGCGGTCTACAATGAGCAGTTCTTC
CDR3: CASSYPPLAVYNEQFF
V: TRBV6-2/TRBV6-3
size: NA
D: TRBD2
J: TRBJ2-1

DNA: TGTGCCAGCTCACCTCGGCAGCTCTCCTACGAGCAGTACTTC
CDR3: CASSPRQLSYEQYF
V: TRBV18
size: NA
D: NA
J: TRBJ2-7

DNA: TGTGCCATCAATTACGATTACGAGCAGTACTTC
CDR3: CAINYDYEQYF
V: TRBV2
size: many
D: NA
J: TRBJ2-7

DNA: TGTGCCAGCAGCCATAGCGTCGGAGGCTACACCTTC
CDR3: CASSHSVGGYTF
V: TRBV7-2
size: few
D: NA
J: TRBJ1-2

DNA: TGTGCCAGCCGTGTGGCGGGATTGGATGAGCAGTTCTTC
CDR3: CASRVAGLDEQFF
V: TRBV14
size: few
D: NA
J: TRBJ2-1

DNA: TGCAGTGCTAGCTCTGTCCGGGGAGCCGGAAATCAGCCCCAGCATTTT
CDR3: CSASSVRGAGNQPQHF
V: TRBV20-1
size: few
D: NA
J: TRBJ1-5

DNA: TGTGCCAGCAGTTCCCCAGTGGAGGCAGACTATGGCTACACCTTC
CDR3: CASSSPVEADYGYTF
V: TRBV6-6
size: many
D: NA
J: TRBJ1-2

DNA: TGTGCCAGCAGCTTAGCGCTAGCGGGGGCTTTGGAGACCCAGTACTTC
CDR3: CASSLALAGALETQYF
V: TRBV7-9
size: few
D: TRBD2
J: TRBJ2-5

DNA: TGTGCCAGCAGCTTAAGGACTAGCGGGTACAATGAGCAGTTCTTC
CDR3: CASSLRTSGYNEQFF
V: TRBV7-3
size: few
D: TRBD2
J: TRBJ2-1

DNA: TGTGCCAGCAGTGCCAGTAAGAACACCGGGGAGCTGTTTTTT
CDR3: CASSASKNTGELFF
V: TRBV6-6
size: NA
D: NA
J: TRBJ2-2

DNA: TGTGCCAGCAGCTTAAGTACAGGGGGCCCCGGCATTCAGTACTTC
CDR3: CASSLSTGGPGIQYF
V: TRBV7-2
size: NA
D: TRBD1
J: TRBJ2-4

DNA: TGTGCCAGCATTAGCGAGAGGACTAGATCGAACGAGCAGTACTTC
CDR3: CASISERTRSNEQYF
V: TRBV6-2/TRBV6-3
size: NA
D: TRBD2
J: TRBJ2-7

DNA: TGTGCCAGCCTCGGCACGGGACAGCGACAAGCTTTTAGCACAGATACGCAGTATTTT
CDR3: CASLGTGQRQAFSTDTQYF
V: TRBV7-3
size: few
D: TRBD1
J: TRBJ2-3

DNA: TGCGCCGGCAGTTACTCTTCCGGGATCCAAGAGACCCAGTACTTC
CDR3: CAGSYSSGIQETQYF
V: TRBV6-5
size: NA
D: NA
J: TRBJ2-5

DNA: TGCGCCAGCAGCTCTGTGACAGGGGCCTCCTACAATGAGCAGTTCTTC
CDR3: CASSSVTGASYNEQFF
V: TRBV5-1
size: NA
D: TRBD1
J: TRBJ2-1

DNA: TGTGCCGGCAGCCGCTCAGAGGGGAACTACGAGCAGTACTTC
CDR3: CAGSRSEGNYEQYF
V: TRBV7-9
size: NA
D: NA
J: TRBJ2-7

DNA: TGTGCCAGCAGCTTAACGGACAATTCACCCCTCCACTTT
CDR3: CASSLTDNSPLHF
V: TRBV7-3
size: few
D: NA
J: TRBJ1-6

DNA: TGTGCCAGCGGGCTAGCCTACGAGCAGTACTTC
CDR3: CASGLAYEQYF
V: TRBV6-1
size: NA
D: NA
J: TRBJ2-7

DNA: TGTGCCAGCAGTTACGCCCCAGGGACCAATGAGCAGTTCTTC
CDR3: CASSYAPGTNEQFF
V: TRBV6-6
size: NA
D: NA
J: TRBJ2-1

DNA: TGCAGTGCTGATCCCCCGATAGCGGGACCGCTGTCAGATACGCAGTATTTT
CDR3: CSADPPIAGPLSDTQYF
V: TRBV20-1
size: NA
D: TRBD2
J: TRBJ2-3

DNA: TGCAGCGTCGAGGGGCTAGCCTACGAGCAGTACTTC
CDR3: CSVEGLAYEQYF
V: TRBV29-1
size: many
D: NA
J: TRBJ2-7

DNA: TGTGCCAGCAGCCTTCCCTCACAGGGACGGAGTGAAAAACTGTTTTTT
CDR3: CASSLPSQGRSEKLFF
V: TRBV7-9
size: NA
D: NA
J: TRBJ1-4

DNA: TGTGCCAGCAGTTACTCGACCCCCACTGAAGCTTTCTTT
CDR3: CASSYSTPTEAFF
V: TRBV6-6
size: many
D: NA
J: TRBJ1-1

DNA: TGCGCCAGCAGCCCCGGGACTGACTACTATGGCTACACCTTC
CDR3: CASSPGTDYYGYTF
V: TRBV5-1
size: NA
D: NA
J: TRBJ1-2

DNA: TGTGCCACCAGCAGAGATACCTCCCGACGTGGCAGGTTAACGGGGGAGCAGTACTTC
CDR3: CATSRDTSRRGRLTGEQYF
V: TRBV15
size: NA
D: NA
J: TRBJ2-5

DNA: TGCGCCAGCAGAAGGGACCGATATAATGAAAAACTGTTTTTT
CDR3: CASRRDRYNEKLFF
V: TRBV5-1
size: NA
D: NA
J: TRBJ1-4

DNA: TGCAGTGCTAGAAGAGGGCAGCTACTGTTTTTT
CDR3: CSARRGQLLFF
V: TRBV20-1
size: NA
D: NA
J: TRBJ1-4

DNA: TGCAGTGCGGATGAGCAGCAAGAGACCCAGTACTTC
CDR3: CSADEQQETQYF
V: TRBV20-1
size: few
D: NA
J: TRBJ2-5

DNA: TGTGCCAGCAGTGGGGCTTATGAGCAGTTCTTC
CDR3: CASSGAYEQFF
V: TRBV13
size: few
D: NA
J: TRBJ2-1

DNA: TGTGCCAGCAGCCAATCGGCAGCGGGAGGCCCCACAGATACGCAGTATTTT
CDR3: CASSQSAAGGPTDTQYF
V: TRBV4-2
size: few
D: TRBD2
J: TRBJ2-3

DNA: TGTGCCAGCAGTTACGACTACGAAAGCTCCTACGAGCAGTACTTC
CDR3: CASSYDYESSYEQYF
V: TRBV6-5
size: many
D: NA
J: TRBJ2-7

DNA: TGTGCCACCAGCACCTACGACAGGGCGGTCGATGAGCAGTTCTTC
CDR3: CATSTYDRAVDEQFF
V: TRBV15
size: few
D: TRBD1
J: TRBJ2-1

DNA: TGTGCCAGCAGCCGTTTTGCAACTAATGAAAAACTGTTTTTT
CDR3: CASSRFATNEKLFF
V: TRBV7-9
size: NA
D: NA
J: TRBJ1-4

DNA: TGTGCCAGCAAGGAGGAAGAGACCCAGTACTTC
CDR3: CASKEEETQYF
V: TRBV2
size: NA
D: NA
J: TRBJ2-5

DNA: TGTGCCAGCAGCCTCCACAGGGGGCGCGTAGCGGATTCACCCCTCCACTTT
CDR3: CASSLHRGRVADSPLHF
V: TRBV3-1
size: NA
D: TRBD1
J: TRBJ1-6

DNA: TGTGCCAGCAGCTTAGTTGCCGGCTCCCGGAATGCAGATACGCAGTATTTT
CDR3: CASSLVAGSRNADTQYF
V: TRBV7-2
size: NA
D: NA
J: TRBJ2-3

DNA: TGTGCCAGCAACCTCCTCGGGCAAGTACAAGAGACCCAGTACTTC
CDR3: CASNLLGQVQETQYF
V: TRBV7-2
size: few
D: NA
J: TRBJ2-5

DNA: TGCAGTGCTAGAGTCCAGGAGCAGTTCTTC
CDR3: CSARVQEQFF
V: TRBV20-1
size: few
D: NA
J: TRBJ2-1

DNA: TGTGCCACCAGCAGAGTTGTCAATGAGCAGTTCTTC
CDR3: CATSRVVNEQFF
V: TRBV15
size: NA
D: NA
J: TRBJ2-1

DNA: TGTGCCAGCAGTTTAGCGGAATCGAAGGACACTGAAGCTTTCTTT
CDR3: CASSLAESKDTEAFF
V: TRBV12-3/TRBV12-4
size: NA
D: NA
J: TRBJ1-1

DNA: TGTGCCATCAGTGACGGGGGAGTCCCCTACAATGAGCAGTTCTTC
CDR3: CAISDGGVPYNEQFF
V: TRBV10-3
size: NA
D: NA
J: TRBJ2-1

DNA: TGCGCCAGCAGCCAAGAGTCACATAATAATTCACCCCTCCACTTT
CDR3: CASSQESHNNSPLHF
V: TRBV4-3
size: NA
D: NA
J: TRBJ1-6

DNA: TGTGCCAGCAGGTCTAGCGGGAGGGCCGGGGGGGAGACCCAGTACTTC
CDR3: CASRSSGRAGGETQYF
V: TRBV6-6
size: many
D: TRBD2
J: TRBJ2-5

DNA: TGTGCCAGCAGTTTAACAGGAAGGGACTATGGCTACACCTTC
CDR3: CASSLTGRDYGYTF
V: TRBV12-3/TRBV12-4
size: NA
D: NA
J: TRBJ1-2

DNA: TGCAGTGCTAGAGATTTATCGGCTAACTATGGCTACACCTTC
CDR3: CSARDLSANYGYTF
V: TRBV20-1
size: NA
D: NA
J: TRBJ1-2